Following are 13 T cell receptor beta chains from one sample sequenced in a study of blood T cell repertoires in COVID-19. Clones were read by immunoSEQ multiplex PCR, and TCRdb kept only the in-frame ones, dropping some. The table lists around 330,000 clones, roughly 90% of them singletons, with 8.5% to 10% in the top ten. Material: PBMCs or T cells enriched from blood (not recorded which). These receptors all stem from a woman in her late teens or twenties who had recovered from COVID-19.

V and J are TRBV5-6 and TRBJ2-1; 7 bases match TRBD1. CDR3 length: 15 amino acids. Germline CDR1 is SGHDT and CDR2 is YYEEEE. The junction had 9 bases not matched to a gene; V was cut back by 3 bases and J by 6 bases. DNA for the CDR3: TGTGCCAGCAGCTACAGGGGTCCGAGGACCAATGAGCAGTTCTTC. Protein sequence: CASSYRGPRTNEQFF.

The rearrangement links TRBV6-2 or TRBV6-3 to TRBJ2-7; 7 bases line up with TRBD2. Losses at the gene ends were 0 bases for V and 10 bases for J; bases not matched to a gene: 6. CDR1 is MNHEY, CDR2 SVGEGT, per germline. The CDR3 sequence is 13 residues long. The CDR3 protein is CASSYSGTTEQYF. The DNA of the CDR3 is TGTGCCAGCAGTTACTCTGGGACTACAGAACAGTACTTC.

V usage is TRBV5-1 and J usage is TRBJ2-7; possibly TRBD2 for D (6 bases). The CDR3 spans 14 residues. Germline V lookup: CDR1 SGHRS, CDR2 YFSETQ. Trimming removed 4 bases at V and 0 bases at J, with 11 bases between. CDR3 coding DNA: TGCGCCAGCAGCCTAGGACTACGCTCCTACGAGCAGTACTTC. Protein: CASSLGLRSYEQYF.

The chain couples TRBV4-3 to TRBJ2-7; TRBD2 matches 7 bases. The CDR3 has 18 amino acids. The V and J ends lost 1 base and 0 bases, in that order; junction bases with no gene match: 12. Germline CDR1 and CDR2: LGHNA and YSLEER. CDR3 region: CASSQALGGSVSSYEQYF. As DNA, the CDR3 is TGCGCCAGCAGCCAAGCCCTCGGGGGGAGTGTGAGCTCCTACGAGCAGTACTTC.

This chain uses TRBV5-8 with TRBJ2-1; possibly TRBD2 for D (7 bases). The CDR3 totals 15 residues. V gave up 2 bases and J gave up 8 bases, with 17 bases separating them. Germline V gene sequence: CDR1 SGHTS, CDR2 YDEGEE. DNA for the CDR3: TGTGCCAGCAGCTTCGGGGGGCGCAAAGTTGATGAGCAGTTCTTC. Protein: CASSFGGRKVDEQFF.

V and J are TRBV4-1 and TRBJ2-1; 14 bases map to TRBD2. V gave up 0 bases and J gave up 4 bases; unmatched junction bases: 14. The CDR3 covers 21 residues. In germline, CDR1 is MGHRA, CDR2 YSYEKL. The CDR3: CASSQDPRDRGTSGGYNEQFF. The CDR3, as DNA: TGCGCCAGCAGCCAAGACCCCCGGGACAGGGGGACTAGCGGGGGATACAATGAGCAGTTCTTC.

This clone has only one observation. Since a much larger clone is just one base distant, this may be a read error. This chain uses TRBV7-9 with TRBJ2-1; 14 nucleotides agree with TRBD2. This CDR3 is built from 15 residues. Trimming removed 4 bases from V and 5 bases from J; junction bases left unmatched: 1. The germline V gene encodes CDR1 SEHNR and CDR2 FQNEAQ (reference sequence). CDR3 bases: TGTGCCAGCAGCTCGGGACTAGCGGGAGACAATGAGCAGTTCTTC. Its protein product is CASSSGLAGDNEQFF. The whole variable domain, remainder taken from reference TRBV7-9 and TRBJ2-1, is DTGVSQNPRHKITKRGQNVTFRCDPISEHNRLYWYRQTLGQGPEFLTYFQNEAQLEKSRLLSDRFSAERPKGSFSTLEIQRTEQGDSAMYLCASSSGLAGDNEQFFGPGTRLTVL.

The V and J genes are TRBV7-2 and TRBJ2-3; TRBD1 aligns across 12 bases. Germline CDR1 is SGHTA and CDR2 is FQGNSA. This CDR3 region has 18 residues. Trimming at V came to 6 bases and at J to 6 bases, leaving 16 bases not matched to a gene. This CDR3 is CASREKYGTGGVLDTQYF. CDR3 sequence (DNA): TGTGCCAGCAGAGAAAAGTATGGGACAGGGGGCGTTTTGGATACGCAGTATTTT. Full variable domain (outside the CDR3, taken from reference TRBV7-2 and TRBJ2-3): GAGVSQSPSNKVTEKGKDVELRCDPISGHTALYWYRQSLGQGLEFLIYFQGNSAPDKSGLPSDRFSAERTGGSVSTLTIQRTQQEDSAVYLCASREKYGTGGVLDTQYFGPGTRLTVL.

This chain joins TRBV7-9 and TRBJ2-7, with unresolved D. Germline CDR1 is SEHNR and CDR2 is FQNEAQ (reference sequence). This CDR3 is 11 amino acids long. V lost 4 bases and J lost 2, with 3 bases in between. The chain's CDR3 is CASSSAYEQYF. The CDR3 DNA is TGTGCCAGCAGCTCAGCCTACGAGCAGTACTTC.

This chain joins TRBV9 and TRBJ2-7; TRBD2 is a possible D gene (6 bases). Germline CDR1 is SGDLS and CDR2 is YYNGEE. The CDR3 consists of 14 residues. V was cut by 4 bases and J by 0 bases, with 11 bases left in between. CDR3 residues: CASSPRGSSYEQYF. The CDR3 region has the DNA TGTGCCAGCAGCCCCCGGGGGAGCTCCTACGAGCAGTACTTC.

The rearrangement links TRBV28 to TRBJ1-2, with D unclear. The germline CDR1 and CDR2 sequences are MDHEN and SYDVKM. V was pared by 2 bases and J by 4 bases, with 17 bases between. CDR3 length: 16 residues. This CDR3 is CASSLTLFDTTYGYTF. DNA for the CDR3: TGTGCCAGCAGTTTAACACTCTTTGACACCACCTATGGCTACACCTTC.

The gene calls are TRBV7-2 and TRBJ2-1, with 7 bases aligning to TRBD2. Germline CDR1 SGHTA, CDR2 FQGNSA. The CDR3 consists of 14 residues. The J segment lost 3 bases and the V segment lost 6 bases, leaving 5 bases of the junction unmatched. CDR3 sequence: CASRLGGRYNEQFF. The CDR3 nucleotides are TGTGCCAGCAGATTGGGAGGGCGCTACAATGAGCAGTTCTTC.

In nucleotides, the CDR3 is TGTGCCAGCAGCCGGGACTCATTTTACGAGCAGTACTTC. As protein: CASSRDSFYEQYF. This chain joins TRBV6-5 and TRBJ2-7, with D possibly TRBD2 on 6 matching bases. Germline CDR1 is MNHEY and CDR2 is SVGAGI. Between the trimmed V and J ends, which lost 6 bases and 4 bases, there was a span of 13 bases. There are 13 residues in the CDR3.